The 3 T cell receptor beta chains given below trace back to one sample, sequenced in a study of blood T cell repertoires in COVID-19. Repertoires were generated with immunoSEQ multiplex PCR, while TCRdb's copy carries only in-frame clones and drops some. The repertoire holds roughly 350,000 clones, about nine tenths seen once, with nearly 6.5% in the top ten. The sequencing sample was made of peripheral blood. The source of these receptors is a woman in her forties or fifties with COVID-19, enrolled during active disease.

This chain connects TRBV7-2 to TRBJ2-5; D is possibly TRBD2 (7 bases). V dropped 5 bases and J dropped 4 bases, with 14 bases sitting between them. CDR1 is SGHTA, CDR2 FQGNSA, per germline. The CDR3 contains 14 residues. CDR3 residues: CASSQMRGGETQYF. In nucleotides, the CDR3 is TGTGCCAGCAGCCAGATGAGGGGGGGAGAGACCCAGTACTTC.

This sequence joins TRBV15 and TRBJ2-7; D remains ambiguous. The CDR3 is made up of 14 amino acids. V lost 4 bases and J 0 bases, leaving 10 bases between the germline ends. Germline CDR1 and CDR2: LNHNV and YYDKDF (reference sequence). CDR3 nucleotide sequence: TGTGCCACCAGCACCCAGAGGAGCTCCTACGAGCAGTACTTC. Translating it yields CATSTQRSSYEQYF.

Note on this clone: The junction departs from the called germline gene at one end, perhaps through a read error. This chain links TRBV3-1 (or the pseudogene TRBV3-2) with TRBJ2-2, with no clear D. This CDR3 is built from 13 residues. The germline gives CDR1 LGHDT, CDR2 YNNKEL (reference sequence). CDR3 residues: CASSPPNSGELFF. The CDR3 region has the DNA TGTGCCAGCAGCCCCCCGAACTCCGGGGAGCTGTTTTTT.